This T cell receptor (beta chain) was documented in a study of shared clonotypes between healthy human individuals. Study-level points and caveats: Researchers sampled only blood; tissue repertoires likely differ.

About this clone itself: Its antigen is currently unknown.

Naive CD8 populations comprised CD45RO-negative cells positively selected for CCR7, excluding terminally differentiated effector memory CD45RA+ cells. The V gene's germline CDR1 is SGHRS and CDR2 YFSETQ. The CDR3 consists of 14 residues. V dropped 3 bases and J dropped 4 bases, with 14 bases sitting between them. Using immunoSEQ multiplex PCR, the repertoire was profiled, and TCRdb retains in-frame clones only, with some absent. The sample includes a few million clones, just over 90% of them seen just once. The sequencing sample was made of naive CD8+ T cells from PBMCs. This chain connects TRBV5-1 to TRBJ2-7, with D maybe TRBD2 (5 bases). This TCR was sampled from a man aged 18 to 29 in good health. Some clones in this sample may be carry-over from other donors' samples. In nucleotides, the CDR3 is TGCGCCAGCAGCTCGGACTTCACTGGATACGAGCAGTACTTC. It translates to CASSSDFTGYEQYF.